Below, 17 T cell receptor beta chains from the same sample are listed, as sequenced in a study of vaccination and CD4 T cells after COVID-19. CD4+ T cells that had been cultured provided DNA sequenced with the Oncomine TCR Beta short-read assay. TCRdb fed the PCR reads into MiXCR, producing one record per CDR3 protein. The repertoire consists of approximately 17,000 distinct CDR3 sequences, with around 56% occurring once and the leading ten covering more than 9.5%. The treatment: 10-day PBMC culture with coronavirus spike peptide pools or control peptides (ViraFEST assay). No antigen has been assigned to these receptors. The source material was CD4+ T cells from blood, cultured in vitro. These receptors came from a human donor who had recovered from COVID-19.

This chain uses TRBV20-1 with TRBJ2-3; no reliable D call. The CDR3 is 14 residues long. Trimming pared 3 bases from V and 2 bases from J, leaving 12 bases between. Germline CDR1 and CDR2: DFQATT and SNEGSKA (reference sequence). CDR3 sequence: CSASWVGFTDTQYF. The CDR3 DNA sequence: TGCAGTGCTAGCTGGGTGGGGTTCACAGATACGCAGTATTTT.

This rearrangement joins TRBV6-5 to TRBJ2-1, with D possibly being TRBD1 (5 bases). The CDR3 covers 16 residues. Germline CDR1 and CDR2: MNHEY and SVGAGI. V was clipped by 2 bases and J by 5 bases, with 16 bases between them. CDR3 residues: CASSYTFIQGDNEQFF. CDR3 sequence (DNA): TGTGCCAGCAGTTACACGTTTATCCAGGGTGACAATGAGCAGTTCTTC.

CDR3 amino acids: CASSMQGSGELFF. The CDR3 DNA reads TGTGCCAGTAGTATGCAGGGGTCCGGGGAGCTGTTTTTT. This chain uses TRBV19 with TRBJ2-2; D is perhaps TRBD1 (6 bases). Trimming took off 3 bases at V and 6 bases at J, with 8 bases between the two ends. This CDR3 is 13 amino acids long. Germline CDR1 reads LNHDA; CDR2 reads SQIVND (reference sequence).

This clonotype has more than one count but fewer than ten. The V and J genes are TRBV7-6 and TRBJ1-1; D may be TRBD1 (6 bases). The CDR3 consists of 15 residues. Germline CDR1 is SGHVS and CDR2 is FNYEAQ. V was trimmed by 1 base and J by 2 bases, leaving 11 bases between them. CDR3 residues: CASSLEGGLNTEAFF. The CDR3 coding sequence is TGTGCCAGCAGCTTAGAGGGGGGGCTTAACACTGAAGCTTTCTTT.

The rearrangement joins TRBV20-1 to TRBJ1-2; no firm D call. CDR3 length: 11 amino acids. Trimming stripped 6 bases from V and 10 bases from J, with 15 bases between. Per germline, CDR1 DFQATT and CDR2 SNEGSKA (reference sequence). The CDR3 sequence is CSAKFGPHYTF. As DNA, the CDR3 is TGCAGTGCGAAGTTTGGGCCTCACTACACCTTC.

As to this clonotype: At one end, the junction sequence differs from germline, possibly due to a read error. The CDR3 loop is CASTPRVQGAETPYF. The DNA of the CDR3 is TGTGCCAGCACCCCACGGGTACAGGGGGCAGAGACCCCGTACTTC. The chain joins TRBV6-1 to TRBJ2-5, with 9 bases aligning to TRBD1. This CDR3 region has 15 residues. CDR1 and CDR2 from the germline V gene are MNHNS and SASEGT.

The rearrangement links TRBV7-2 to TRBJ2-3, with TRBD1 identical over 9 bases. This CDR3 is 14 amino acids long. Germline V gene lookup returns CDR1 SGHTA and CDR2 FQGNSA. J lost 2 bases, V lost 6 bases, and 3 bases had no gene match. CDR3 nucleotide sequence: TGTGCCAGCAGTACAGGGGGCCCCACAGATACGCAGTATTTT. Its protein product is CASSTGGPTDTQYF.

The rearrangement uses TRBV15 and TRBJ2-3; D not resolved. With 0 bases removed from V and 4 bases from J, the gap between germline ends came to 5 bases. The CDR3 length is 13 residues. CDR1 and CDR2 (germline): LNHNV, YYDKDF (reference sequence). CDR3 amino acids: CATSRDPSDTQYF. DNA for the CDR3: TGTGCCACCAGCAGAGATCCGTCAGATACGCAGTATTTT.

This chain joins TRBV30 and TRBJ2-5; 9 nucleotides match TRBD2. This CDR3 region has 17 residues. The V gene's germline CDR1 is GTSNPN and CDR2 SVGIG (reference sequence). Trimming took 4 bases from V and 5 from J; bases not matched to a gene: 17. In nucleotides, the CDR3 is TGTGCCTGGAAAGCCCCCCCAACTGCGGGAGGGACCGAGACCCAGTACTTC. Its protein is CAWKAPPTAGGTETQYF.

This chain links TRBV20-1 with TRBJ1-6, with 12 bases identical to TRBD1. The CDR3 runs to 18 residues. J lost 7 bases, V lost 4 bases, and 14 bases had no gene match. Germline lookup yields CDR1 DFQATT and CDR2 SNEGSKA (reference sequence). This CDR3 reads CSATQPGQGAGANSPLHF. For the CDR3, the DNA is TGCAGTGCTACACAACCGGGACAGGGGGCCGGTGCAAATTCACCCCTCCACTTT.

J is TRBJ1-1 and V is TRBV2; 10 bases agree with TRBD1. The junction had 2 bases not matched to a gene; V was cut back by 6 bases and J by 7 bases. The CDR3 has 12 residues. Germline CDR1 reads SNHLY; CDR2 reads FYNNEI. The DNA for the CDR3 is TGTGCCAGCAGCGGGGACAGGGGTGAAGCTTTCTTT. Translating gives CASSGDRGEAFF.

This clonotype showed up just a few times. The CDR3 nucleotides are TGTGCCAGCAGCTTACGGCAGGGTAGCTACGAGCAGTACTTC. Protein: CASSLRQGSYEQYF. V and J are TRBV11-2 and TRBJ2-7, with D possibly being TRBD1 (5 bases). Germline CDR1 SGHAT, CDR2 FQNNGV. This CDR3 comprises 14 residues. V lost 2 bases and J 3 bases, leaving 11 bases between the germline ends. Using reference TRBV11-2 and TRBJ2-7 for the parts outside the CDR3, the full variable domain is EAGVAQSPRYKIIEKRQSVAFWCNPISGHATLYWYQQILGQGPKLLIQFQNNGVVDDSQLPKDRFSAERLKGVDSTLKIQPAKLEDSAVYLCASSLRQGSYEQYFGPGTRLTVT.

A few counts support this clonotype. The chain joins TRBV27 to TRBJ1-6; 9 bases fit TRBD1. The length of the CDR3 is 15 residues. Germline V gene lookup returns CDR1 MNHEY and CDR2 SMNVEV (reference sequence). The V and J ends lost 1 base and 10 bases, in that order; junction bases with no gene match: 5. CDR3 loop: CASSLWDRDGSPLHF. The CDR3 DNA reads as TGTGCCAGCAGTTTATGGGACAGGGACGGGTCACCCCTCCACTTT.

The chain combines TRBV6-1 with TRBJ2-3; either TRBD1 or TRBD2 may fit D (6 bases each). From germline, CDR1 is MNHNS and CDR2 SASEGT. V shed 10 bases and J shed 1 base, with 18 bases lying between them. The CDR3 contains 15 residues. CDR3 in amino acids: CATVGWGAGTDTQYF. In DNA form, the CDR3 reads TGTGCCACCGTAGGGTGGGGGGCAGGCACAGATACGCAGTATTTT.

The rearrangement uses TRBV19 and TRBJ2-5, with 16 bases identical to TRBD2. CDR3 length: 16 amino acids. The germline V gene has CDR1 LNHDA and CDR2 SQIVND (reference sequence). The V and J ends lost 3 bases and 5 bases, in that order; junction bases with no gene match: 3. The CDR3 DNA reads as TGTGCCAGTAGTATGGGACTAGCGGGAGGGCCGGAGACCCAGTACTTC. The encoded protein is CASSMGLAGGPETQYF.

This clonotype was picked up a small number of times. The chain joins TRBV6-1 to TRBJ1-1; D is unclear. The CDR3 loop spans 13 amino acids. V lost 4 bases and J 5 bases, leaving 11 bases between the germline ends. The germline gives CDR1 MNHNS, CDR2 SASEGT. CDR3 region: CASSASGWTEAFF. The CDR3 nucleotides read TGTGCCAGCAGTGCGTCCGGGTGGACTGAAGCTTTCTTT.

The chain links TRBV20-1 to TRBJ1-4; D is uncertain. Germline V gene data show CDR1 as DFQATT and CDR2 as SNEGSKA (reference sequence). V was trimmed by 6 bases and J by 7 bases, leaving 18 bases between them. The CDR3 spans 14 residues. DNA for the CDR3: TGCAGTGCCCGTAGTTTACCACGGGGTGAAAAACTGTTTTTT. This gives the protein CSARSLPRGEKLFF.